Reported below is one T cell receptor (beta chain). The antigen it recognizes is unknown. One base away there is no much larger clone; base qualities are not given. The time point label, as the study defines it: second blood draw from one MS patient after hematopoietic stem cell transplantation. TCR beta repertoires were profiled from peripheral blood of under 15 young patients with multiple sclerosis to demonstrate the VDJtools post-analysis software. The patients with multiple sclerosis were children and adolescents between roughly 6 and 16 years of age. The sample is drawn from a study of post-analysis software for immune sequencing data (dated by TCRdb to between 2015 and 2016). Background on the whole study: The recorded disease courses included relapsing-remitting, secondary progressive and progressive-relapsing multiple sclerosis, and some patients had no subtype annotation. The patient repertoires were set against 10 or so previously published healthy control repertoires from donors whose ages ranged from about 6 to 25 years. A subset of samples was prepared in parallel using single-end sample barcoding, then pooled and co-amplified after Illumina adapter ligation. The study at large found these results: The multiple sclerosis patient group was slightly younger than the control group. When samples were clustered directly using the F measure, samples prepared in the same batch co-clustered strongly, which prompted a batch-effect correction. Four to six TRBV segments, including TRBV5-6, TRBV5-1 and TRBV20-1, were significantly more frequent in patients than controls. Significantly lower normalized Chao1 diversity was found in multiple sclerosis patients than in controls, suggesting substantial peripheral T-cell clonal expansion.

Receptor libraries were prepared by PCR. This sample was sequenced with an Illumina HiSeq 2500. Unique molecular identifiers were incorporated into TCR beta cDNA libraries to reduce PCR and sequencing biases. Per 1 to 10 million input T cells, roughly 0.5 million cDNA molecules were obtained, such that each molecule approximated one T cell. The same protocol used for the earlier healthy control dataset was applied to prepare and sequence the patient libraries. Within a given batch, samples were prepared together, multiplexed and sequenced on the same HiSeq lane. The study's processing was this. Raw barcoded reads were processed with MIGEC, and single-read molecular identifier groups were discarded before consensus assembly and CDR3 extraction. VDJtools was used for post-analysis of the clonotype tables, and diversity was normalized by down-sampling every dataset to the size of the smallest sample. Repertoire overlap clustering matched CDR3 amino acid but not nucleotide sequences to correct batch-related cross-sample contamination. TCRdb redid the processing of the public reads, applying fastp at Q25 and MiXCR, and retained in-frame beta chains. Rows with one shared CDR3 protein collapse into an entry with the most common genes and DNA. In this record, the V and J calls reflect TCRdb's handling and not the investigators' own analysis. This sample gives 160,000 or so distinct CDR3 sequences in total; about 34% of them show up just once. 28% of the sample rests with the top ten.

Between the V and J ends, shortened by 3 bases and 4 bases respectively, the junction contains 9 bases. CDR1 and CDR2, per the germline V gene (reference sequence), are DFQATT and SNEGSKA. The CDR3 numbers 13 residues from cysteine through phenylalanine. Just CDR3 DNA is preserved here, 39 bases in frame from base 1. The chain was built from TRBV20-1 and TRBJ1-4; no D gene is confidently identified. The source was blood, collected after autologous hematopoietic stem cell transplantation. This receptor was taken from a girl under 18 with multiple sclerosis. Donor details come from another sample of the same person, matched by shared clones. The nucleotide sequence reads TGCAGTGCTAGTTGGAGACTTAATGAAAAACTGTTTTTT. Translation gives CSASWRLNEKLFF.